This T cell receptor (beta chain) was sequenced during a study of shared clonotypes between healthy human individuals. Study observations and caveats: Relative to clonotypes present in all four donors, those not shared had lower generation probabilities. Among the subsets, naive ones generally showed larger estimated richness than memory ones.

The study ran the assay at deep level. Profiled with immunoSEQ multiplex PCR; TCRdb holds only in-frame clones, not every one. The sample has about 2 million clones, roughly 95% seen once. Worth noting for this clone: Its target is not known.

This clonotype was sampled from a man younger than 35 in good health. The specimen sequenced was naive CD4+ T cells sorted from blood. Subset: CD45RA+ positively selected.

CDR3 amino acids: CAWTQGARNSPLHF. The DNA for the CDR3 is TGTGCCTGGACCCAGGGGGCGCGGAATTCACCCCTCCACTTT. This chain joins TRBV30 and TRBJ1-6; 8 bases are shared with TRBD1. V was pared by 4 bases and J by 7 bases, with 6 bases of the junction left unmatched. CDR1 is GTSNPN, CDR2 SVGIG, per germline (reference sequence). The CDR3 has 14 amino acids.